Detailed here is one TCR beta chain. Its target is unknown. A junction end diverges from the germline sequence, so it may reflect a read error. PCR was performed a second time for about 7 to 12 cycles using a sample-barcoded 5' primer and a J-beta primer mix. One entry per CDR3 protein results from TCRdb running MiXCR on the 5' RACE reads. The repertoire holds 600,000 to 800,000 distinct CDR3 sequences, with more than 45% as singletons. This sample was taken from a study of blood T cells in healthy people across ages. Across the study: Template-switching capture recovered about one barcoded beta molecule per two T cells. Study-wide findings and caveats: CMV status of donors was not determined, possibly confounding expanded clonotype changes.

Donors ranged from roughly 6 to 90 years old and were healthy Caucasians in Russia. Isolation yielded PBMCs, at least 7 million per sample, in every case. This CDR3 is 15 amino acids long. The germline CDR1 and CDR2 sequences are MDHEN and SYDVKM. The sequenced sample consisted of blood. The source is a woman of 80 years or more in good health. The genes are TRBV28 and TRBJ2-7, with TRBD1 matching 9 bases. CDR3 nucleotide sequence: TGTGCAAGCACTTCGCCGGGACAGGGACCCTACGAGCAGTACTTC. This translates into CASTSPGQGPYEQYF.